The clone carrying this T cell receptor (beta chain) was detected only a few times. Under the authors' procedure: Estimated nucleated cell counts came from reference gene primer amplification. The repertoire was sequenced with immunoSEQ multiplex PCR; TCRdb's copy has only in-frame clones and lacks some. V and J calls and clone size are given by that table; D and trimming were obtained from the DNA. In the table there are roughly 230,000 clones, about 88% of which are singletons. The source of the sample is a study of blood T cell repertoires in COVID-19. The wider study: Acute and convalescent COVID-19 samples came from the United States, Italy and Spain. Sample material is recorded as cDNA or gDNA derived from T cells, B-cell-depleted T cells, or PBMCs.

CDR3 size: 16 residues. Trimming left V 5 bases short and J 2 bases short, with 16 bases between. The germline V gene encodes CDR1 SGHRS and CDR2 YFSETQ. The sequenced sample was peripheral blood. The chain joins TRBV5-1 to TRBJ2-2; D is possibly TRBD1 (5 bases). The sequence derives from a woman aged 40 to 50 who had recovered from COVID-19. DNA of the CDR3: TGCGCCAGCAGGCCAAGGGGATTCCTCAACACCGGGGAGCTGTTTTTT. Translating gives CASRPRGFLNTGELFF.